This T cell receptor beta chain was sequenced during a study of a mutant IDH1 vaccine in newly diagnosed glioma. As for the study in general: At weeks 1, 3, 5, 7, 11, 15, 19 and 23, patients received a vaccination, eight in all. Most had both radiotherapy and temozolomide beforehand; others had only one. The sex distribution of treated patients was 62.5% male and about 38% female, with a mean age of roughly 40 years. Patients were started on vaccination 4-6 weeks after radiotherapy alone, or with temozolomide cycles.

Looked up from germline, CDR1 is SGHNT and CDR2 is YYREEE (reference sequence). V lost 0 bases, J lost 10 bases, and 10 bases lay in between. The length of the CDR3 is 12 residues. A remark on this clone: Its antigen is unknown.

Stated time point: week 5, during vaccination. Mutant IDH1 20-mer peptide, at 300 ug, made up each vaccine dose, with topical imiquimod. Sequenced by immunoSEQ multiplex PCR; TCRdb stores in-frame clones only, minus some. The sample shows about 59,000 clones, 75% to 90% of them seen only once. The origin of this receptor is a woman aged 40 to 55 with glioma. The source was PBMCs, collected from a glioma patient whose treatment included an IDH1 peptide vaccine. This chain uses TRBV5-4 with TRBJ1-2, with D possibly TRBD1 on 5 matching bases. This chain's CDR3 is CASSLEGQAYTF. The DNA of the CDR3 is TGTGCCAGCAGCTTGGAAGGACAAGCCTACACCTTC.